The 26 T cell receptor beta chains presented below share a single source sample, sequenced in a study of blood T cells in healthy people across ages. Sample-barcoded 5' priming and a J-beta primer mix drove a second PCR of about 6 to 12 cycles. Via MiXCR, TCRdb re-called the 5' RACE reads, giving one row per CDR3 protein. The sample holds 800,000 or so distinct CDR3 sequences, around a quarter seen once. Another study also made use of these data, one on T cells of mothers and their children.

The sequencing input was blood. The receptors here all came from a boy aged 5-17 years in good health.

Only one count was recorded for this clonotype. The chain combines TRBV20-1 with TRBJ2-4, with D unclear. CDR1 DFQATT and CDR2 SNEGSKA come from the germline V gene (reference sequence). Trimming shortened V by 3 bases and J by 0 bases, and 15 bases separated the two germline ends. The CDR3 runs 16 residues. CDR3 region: CSASVGSPQAKNIQYF. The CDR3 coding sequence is TGCAGTGCTAGCGTGGGGTCCCCCCAAGCCAAAAACATTCAGTACTTC.

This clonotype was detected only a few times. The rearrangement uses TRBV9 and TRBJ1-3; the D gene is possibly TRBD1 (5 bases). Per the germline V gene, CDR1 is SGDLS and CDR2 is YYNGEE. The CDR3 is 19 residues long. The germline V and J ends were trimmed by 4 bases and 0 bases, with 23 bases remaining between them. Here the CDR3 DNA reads TGTGCCAGCAGCCCGCGACCTTTAGACAGCCTGCACTCTGGAAACACCATATATTTT. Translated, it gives CASSPRPLDSLHSGNTIYF.

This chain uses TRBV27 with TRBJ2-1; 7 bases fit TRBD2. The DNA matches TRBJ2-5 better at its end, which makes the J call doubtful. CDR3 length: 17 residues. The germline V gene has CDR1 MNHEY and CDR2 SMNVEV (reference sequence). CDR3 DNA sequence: TGTGCCAGCACGGGAACAAAAAGCGGGGCCATCGGGGAGACCCAGTACTTC. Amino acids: CASTGTKSGAIGETQYF.

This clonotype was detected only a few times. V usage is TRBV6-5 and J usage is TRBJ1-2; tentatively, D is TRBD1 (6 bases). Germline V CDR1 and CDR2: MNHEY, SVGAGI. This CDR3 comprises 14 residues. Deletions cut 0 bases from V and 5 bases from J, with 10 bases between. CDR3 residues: CASSYSPGAYGYTF. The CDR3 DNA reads TGTGCCAGCAGTTACTCTCCAGGGGCATATGGCTACACCTTC.

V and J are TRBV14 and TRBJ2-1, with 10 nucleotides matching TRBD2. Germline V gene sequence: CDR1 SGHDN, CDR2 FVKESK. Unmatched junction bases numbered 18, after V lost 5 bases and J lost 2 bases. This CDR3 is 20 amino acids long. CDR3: CASSDTISGGPFLAYNEQFF. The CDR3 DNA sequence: TGTGCCAGCAGCGATACCATTAGCGGGGGGCCCTTCCTAGCCTACAATGAGCAGTTCTTC.

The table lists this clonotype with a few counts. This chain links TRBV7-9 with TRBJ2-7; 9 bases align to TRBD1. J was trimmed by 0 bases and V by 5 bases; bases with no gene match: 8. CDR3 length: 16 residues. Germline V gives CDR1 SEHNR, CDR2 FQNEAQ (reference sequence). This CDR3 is CASSHRDRDSSYEQYF. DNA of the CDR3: TGTGCCAGCAGCCACCGGGACAGGGACTCCTCCTACGAGCAGTACTTC.

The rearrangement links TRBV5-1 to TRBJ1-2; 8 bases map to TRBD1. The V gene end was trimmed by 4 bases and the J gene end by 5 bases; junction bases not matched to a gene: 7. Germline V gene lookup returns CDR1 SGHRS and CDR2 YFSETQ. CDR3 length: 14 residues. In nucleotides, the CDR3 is TGCGCCAGCAGCCCGGGACAGGACATTTATGGCTACACCTTC. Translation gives CASSPGQDIYGYTF.

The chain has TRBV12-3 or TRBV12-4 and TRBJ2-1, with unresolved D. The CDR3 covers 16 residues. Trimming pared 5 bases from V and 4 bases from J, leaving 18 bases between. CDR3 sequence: CASSRSGLARYNEQFF. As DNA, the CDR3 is TGTGCCAGCAGTCGCTCTGGTCTTGCCCGTTACAATGAGCAGTTCTTC.

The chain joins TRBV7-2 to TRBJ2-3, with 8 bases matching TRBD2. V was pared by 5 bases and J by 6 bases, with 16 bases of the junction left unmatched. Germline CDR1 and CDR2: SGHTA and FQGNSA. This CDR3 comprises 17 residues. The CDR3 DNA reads TGTGCCAGCAGCCCCCAGCTAGCGGGTCAGCCATGGGATACGCAGTATTTT. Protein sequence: CASSPQLAGQPWDTQYF.

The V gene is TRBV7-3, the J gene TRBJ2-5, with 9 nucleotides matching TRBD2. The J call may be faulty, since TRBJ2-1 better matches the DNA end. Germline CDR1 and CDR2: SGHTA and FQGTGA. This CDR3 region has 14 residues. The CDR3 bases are TGTGCCAGCAGCCTCGGGACTAGCTTAGGAGAGCAGTTCTTC. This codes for CASSLGTSLGEQFF.

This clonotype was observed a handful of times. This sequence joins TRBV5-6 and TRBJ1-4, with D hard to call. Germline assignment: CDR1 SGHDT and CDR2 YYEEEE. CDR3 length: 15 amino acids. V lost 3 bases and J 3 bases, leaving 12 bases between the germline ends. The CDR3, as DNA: TGTGCCAGCAGCTCGGACGGTGCAGCTAATGAAAAACTGTTTTTT. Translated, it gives CASSSDGAANEKLFF.

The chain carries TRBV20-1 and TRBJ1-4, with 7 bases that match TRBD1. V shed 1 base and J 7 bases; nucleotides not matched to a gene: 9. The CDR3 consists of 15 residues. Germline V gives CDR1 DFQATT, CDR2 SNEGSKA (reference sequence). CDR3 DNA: TGCAGTGCTAGAGTCGCAGGGGGAGGAACTGAAAAACTGTTTTTT. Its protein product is CSARVAGGGTEKLFF.

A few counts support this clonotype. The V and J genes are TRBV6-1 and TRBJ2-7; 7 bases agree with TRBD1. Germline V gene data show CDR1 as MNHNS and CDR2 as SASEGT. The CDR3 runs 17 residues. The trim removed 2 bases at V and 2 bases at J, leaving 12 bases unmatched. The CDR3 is CASSEYPPDRLAYEQYF. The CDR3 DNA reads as TGTGCCAGCAGTGAATATCCACCGGACAGGTTGGCCTACGAGCAGTACTTC.

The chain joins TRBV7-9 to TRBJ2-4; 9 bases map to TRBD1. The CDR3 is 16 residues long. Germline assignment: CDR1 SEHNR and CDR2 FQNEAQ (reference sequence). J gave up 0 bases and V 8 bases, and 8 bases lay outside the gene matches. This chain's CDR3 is CASQGPGQGAKNIQYF. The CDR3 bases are TGTGCCAGCCAGGGGCCGGGACAGGGAGCCAAAAACATTCAGTACTTC.

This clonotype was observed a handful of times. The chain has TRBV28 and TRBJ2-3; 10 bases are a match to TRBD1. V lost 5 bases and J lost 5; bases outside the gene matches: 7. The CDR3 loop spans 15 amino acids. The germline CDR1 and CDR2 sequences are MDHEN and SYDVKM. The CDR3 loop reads CASSRTGGIQDTQYF. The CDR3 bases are TGTGCCAGCAGTCGGACAGGGGGGATTCAAGATACGCAGTATTTT. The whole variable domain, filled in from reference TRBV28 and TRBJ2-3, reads DVKVTQSSRYLVKRTGEKVFLECVQDMDHENMFWYRQDPGLGLRLIYFSYDVKMKEKGDIPEGYSVSREKKERFSLILESASTNQTSMYLCASSRTGGIQDTQYFGPGTRLTVL.

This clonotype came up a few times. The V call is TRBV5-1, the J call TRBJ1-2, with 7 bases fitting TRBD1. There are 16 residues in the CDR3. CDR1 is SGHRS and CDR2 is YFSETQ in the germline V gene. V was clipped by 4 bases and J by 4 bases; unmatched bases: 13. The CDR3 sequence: CASSARTGPLGYGYTF. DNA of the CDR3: TGCGCCAGCAGCGCTCGGACAGGTCCCTTGGGCTATGGCTACACCTTC.

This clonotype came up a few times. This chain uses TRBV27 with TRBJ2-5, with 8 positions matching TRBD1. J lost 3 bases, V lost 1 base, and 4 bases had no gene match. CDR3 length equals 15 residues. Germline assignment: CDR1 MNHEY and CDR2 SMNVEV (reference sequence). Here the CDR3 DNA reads TGTGCCAGCAGTTTATTGGCAGGGGGCAAAGAGACCCAGTACTTC. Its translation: CASSLLAGGKETQYF.

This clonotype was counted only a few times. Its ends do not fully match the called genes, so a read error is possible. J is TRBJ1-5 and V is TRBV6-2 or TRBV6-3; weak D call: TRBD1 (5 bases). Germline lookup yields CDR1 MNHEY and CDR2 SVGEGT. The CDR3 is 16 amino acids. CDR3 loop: CVSSYSGVRSGQPQHF. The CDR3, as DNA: TGTGTCAGCAGTTACTCCGGCGTTCGTTCAGGGCAGCCCCAGCATTTT.

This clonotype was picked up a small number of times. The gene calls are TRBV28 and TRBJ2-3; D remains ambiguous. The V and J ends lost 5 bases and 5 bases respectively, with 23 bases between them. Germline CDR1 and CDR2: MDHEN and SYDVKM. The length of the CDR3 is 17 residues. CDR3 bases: TGTGCCAGCAGTCCCATGGTTACAGCCAAGAGAGGAGATACGCAGTATTTT. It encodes CASSPMVTAKRGDTQYF.

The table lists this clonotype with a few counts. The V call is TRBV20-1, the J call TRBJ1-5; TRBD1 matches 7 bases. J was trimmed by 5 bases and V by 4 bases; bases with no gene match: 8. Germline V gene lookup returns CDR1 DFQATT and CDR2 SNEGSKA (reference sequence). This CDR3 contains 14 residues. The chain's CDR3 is CSAKTGTEYQPQHF. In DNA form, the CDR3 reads TGCAGTGCTAAGACAGGGACAGAGTATCAGCCCCAGCATTTT.

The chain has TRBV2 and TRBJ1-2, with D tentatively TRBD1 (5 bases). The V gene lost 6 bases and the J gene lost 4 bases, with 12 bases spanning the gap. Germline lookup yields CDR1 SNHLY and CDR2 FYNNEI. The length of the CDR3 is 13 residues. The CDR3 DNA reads TGTGCCAGCAGAACCTCAGGGTCCTATGGCTACACCTTC. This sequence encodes CASRTSGSYGYTF.

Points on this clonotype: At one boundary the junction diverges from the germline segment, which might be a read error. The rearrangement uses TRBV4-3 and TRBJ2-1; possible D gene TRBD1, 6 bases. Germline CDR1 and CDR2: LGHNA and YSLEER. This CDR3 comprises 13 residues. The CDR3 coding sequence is TGCGCCAGCAGCACCTGGCGGACAGATGAGCGGTTCTTC. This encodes CASSTWRTDERFF.

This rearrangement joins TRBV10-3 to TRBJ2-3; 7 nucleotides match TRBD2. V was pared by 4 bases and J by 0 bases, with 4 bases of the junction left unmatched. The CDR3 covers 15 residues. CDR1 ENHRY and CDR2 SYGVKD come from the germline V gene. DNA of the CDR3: TGTGCCATCAGTGTAGGCGGGGGAAGCACAGATACGCAGTATTTT. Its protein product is CAISVGGGSTDTQYF.

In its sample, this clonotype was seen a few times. The CDR3: CASSTQGGREGADIQYF. CDR3 bases: TGCGCCAGCAGCACCCAAGGGGGCAGGGAGGGAGCGGACATTCAGTACTTC. The gene calls are TRBV5-1 and TRBJ2-4; D possibly uses TRBD1 or TRBD2 (7 bases each). CDR3 length: 17 residues. Germline V lookup: CDR1 SGHRS, CDR2 YFSETQ. Trimming stripped 4 bases from V and 8 bases from J, with 25 bases between.

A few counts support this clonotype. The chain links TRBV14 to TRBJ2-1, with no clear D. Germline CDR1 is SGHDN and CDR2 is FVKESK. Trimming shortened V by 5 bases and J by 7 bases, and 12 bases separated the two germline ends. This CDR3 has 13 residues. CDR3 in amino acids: CASSEVMGNEQFF. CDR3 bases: TGTGCCAGCAGCGAGGTGATGGGAAATGAGCAGTTCTTC. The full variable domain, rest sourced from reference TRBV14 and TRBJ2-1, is EAGVTQFPSHSVIEKGQTVTLRCDPISGHDNLYWYRRVMGKEIKFLLHFVKESKQDESGMPNNRFLAERTGGTYSTLKVQPAELEDSGVYFCASSEVMGNEQFFGPGTRLTVL.

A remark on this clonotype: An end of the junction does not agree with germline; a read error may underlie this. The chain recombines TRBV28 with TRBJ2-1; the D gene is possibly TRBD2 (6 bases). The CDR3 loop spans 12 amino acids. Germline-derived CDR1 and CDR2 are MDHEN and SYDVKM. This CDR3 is CLRRAGYNEQFF. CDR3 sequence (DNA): TGCCTCCGAAGAGCGGGCTACAATGAGCAGTTCTTC. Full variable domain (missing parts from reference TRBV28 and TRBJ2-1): DVKVTQSSRYLVKRTGEKVFLECVQDMDHENMFWYRQDPGLGLRLIYFSYDVKMKEKGDIPEGYSVSREKKERFSLILESASTNQTSMYLCLRRAGYNEQFFGPGTRLTVL.